The 29 T cell receptor beta chains presented below share a single source sample, sequenced in a study of CXCR3-negative and CXCR3-positive naive CD8 T cells. UMI-labeled TRB cDNA libraries were prepared by 5' RACE. TCRdb reprocessed the 5' RACE reads and keeps a single row for each CDR3 protein, giving no DNA. The sample holds fewer than 10,000 distinct CDR3 sequences. Source material: naive CXCR3- CD8+ T cells from blood. Noted subset: CD45RO-CCR7+CD27+CD95- naive CD8+ T cells lacking CXCR3 (TNR3-). The source of these receptors is a human donor in good health. Some clones in this sample may be carry-over from other donors' samples.

The chain is built from TRBV28 and TRBJ1-6; TCRdb designates TRBD1, a call that cannot be tested without DNA. Germline V CDR1 and CDR2: MDHEN, SYDVKM. The CDR3 covers 15 residues. Here the CDR3 reads CASSSGVHVYSPLHF.

Measured by frequency, this clonotype is medium-sized (0.01 to 0.1%). The J gene is TRBJ1-1, the V gene TRBV29-1. Germline V gene data show CDR1 as SQVTM and CDR2 as ANQGSEA. The CDR3 is 13 amino acids. CDR3 loop: CSVDGGRNTEAFF.

This clonotype registers medium-sized by frequency. This chain links TRBV20-1 with TRBJ1-2; TCRdb gives TRBD1 as the D gene, but with no DNA this cannot be confirmed. This CDR3 region has 14 residues. Germline CDR1 DFQATT, CDR2 SNEGSKA (reference sequence). The CDR3 sequence: CSATPGAMYYGYTF.

This sequence joins TRBV12-3 or TRBV12-4 and TRBJ2-3; the TCRdb call, TRBD1, lacks DNA for checking. This CDR3 is built from 12 residues. The CDR3: CASSQPVDTQYF.

The chain couples TRBV13 to TRBJ1-1. CDR1 and CDR2 (germline): PRHDT, FYEKMQ (reference sequence). The CDR3 has 14 amino acids. This CDR3 reads CASSNWGLNTEAFF.

This clonotype ranks as medium-sized (0.01 to 0.1%) in terms of frequency. CDR3 amino acids: CAISESGREDEKLFF. The chain uses TRBV10-3 and TRBJ1-4. Germline lookup yields CDR1 ENHRY and CDR2 SYGVKD. CDR3 length: 15 residues.

This sequence joins TRBV3-1 and TRBJ2-3. Germline CDR1 is LGHDT and CDR2 is YNNKEL (reference sequence). CDR3 size: 14 residues. CDR3 in amino acids: CASSQGLSTDTQYF.

This chain links TRBV20-1 with TRBJ2-5; TCRdb outputs TRBD2, but without DNA this stays unchecked. The CDR3 loop spans 14 amino acids. CDR1 and CDR2 from the germline V gene are DFQATT and SNEGSKA (reference sequence). The CDR3 sequence is CSARDWENQETQYF.

This clonotype is deemed medium-sized by its frequency. The V and J genes are TRBV29-1 and TRBJ1-2; no DNA is available, so the TRBD1 call from TCRdb remains unchecked. Germline assignment: CDR1 SQVTM and CDR2 ANQGSEA. This CDR3 has 16 residues. CDR3 loop: CSVEDIGAYSNYGYTF.

In terms of frequency, this clonotype is medium-sized. V usage is TRBV12-3 or TRBV12-4 and J usage is TRBJ2-3; the D call from TCRdb, TRBD2, cannot be confirmed without DNA. The length of the CDR3 is 14 residues. The CDR3 spells CASRALAGTDTQYF.

This CDR3 is CSVGDINSYEQYF. The chain joins TRBV29-1 to TRBJ2-7; the D gene TCRdb calls, TRBD1, cannot be checked with no DNA. CDR1 SQVTM and CDR2 ANQGSEA come from the germline V gene. CDR3 size: 13 residues.

This clonotype ranks as medium-sized in terms of frequency. The rearrangement links TRBV20-1 to TRBJ1-6; the D call of TRBD1 rests on TCRdb alone, since no DNA is present to check it. Germline V gives CDR1 DFQATT, CDR2 SNEGSKA (reference sequence). The CDR3 is 14 residues long. The CDR3 loop reads CSASGDSYYSPLHF.

The V and J genes are TRBV7-9 and TRBJ2-2; there is no DNA to check the TCRdb D call of TRBD1. Germline CDR1 and CDR2: SEHNR and FQNEAQ (reference sequence). The CDR3 has 15 residues. This chain's CDR3 is CASSWDRKESGELFF.

The gene calls are TRBV29-1 and TRBJ2-3; TCRdb picks TRBD2, but there is no DNA to check that call. The CDR3 contains 16 residues. Per the germline V gene, CDR1 is SQVTM and CDR2 is ANQGSEA. The CDR3 loop reads CSVELGLAKSTDTQYF.

This clonotype registers medium-sized by frequency. The chain couples TRBV3-1 to TRBJ2-1; TCRdb calls TRBD1, which cannot be checked without DNA. The V gene's germline CDR1 is LGHDT and CDR2 YNNKEL (reference sequence). This CDR3 has 15 residues. CDR3 sequence reads: CASSFRDRGIDEQFF.

This chain connects TRBV24-1 to TRBJ2-4; TCRdb calls TRBD1, which cannot be checked without DNA. Germline assignment: CDR1 KGHDR and CDR2 SFDVKD. The CDR3 is 13 amino acids. CDR3 in amino acids: CATSAGTANIQYF.

Its frequency marks this clonotype as medium-sized. The chain employs TRBV29-1 and TRBJ2-7; with no DNA, the TCRdb D assignment of TRBD1 cannot be verified. The CDR3 spans 12 residues. Germline assignment: CDR1 SQVTM and CDR2 ANQGSEA. The CDR3 protein is CSAGYRFDEQYF.

Measured by frequency, this clonotype is medium-sized. The CDR3 sequence is CASSQDGWQETDGYTF. This chain joins TRBV4-1 and TRBJ1-2; TCRdb proposes TRBD1, but this gene call is untestable without DNA. The CDR3 totals 16 residues. Germline V gives CDR1 MGHRA, CDR2 YSYEKL.

V usage is TRBV12-3 or TRBV12-4 and J usage is TRBJ2-1; TCRdb calls TRBD2, which cannot be checked without DNA. The CDR3 extends over 18 amino acids. The CDR3 sequence: CASSLVTSGGSSYNEQFF.

By frequency, this clonotype is medium-sized. The rearrangement links TRBV24-1 to TRBJ2-1; TCRdb's D call of TRBD1 is untestable without DNA. Germline CDR1 KGHDR, CDR2 SFDVKD. The CDR3 runs 17 residues. CDR3 amino acids: CATSDPGVNPTYNEQFF.

This clonotype is medium-sized by frequency. The V and J genes are TRBV20-1 and TRBJ2-6. The germline CDR1 and CDR2 sequences are DFQATT and SNEGSKA (reference sequence). The CDR3 extends over 15 amino acids. CDR3 amino acids: CSALLLDSGANVLTF.

This rearrangement joins TRBV7-9 to TRBJ2-1; TCRdb indicates TRBD1, and absent DNA this call remains unverified. The CDR3 has 13 amino acids. The V gene's germline CDR1 is SEHNR and CDR2 FQNEAQ (reference sequence). This CDR3 reads CASSPRTSNEQFF.

This chain joins TRBV29-1 and TRBJ1-1; the D call of TRBD1 rests on TCRdb alone, since no DNA is present to check it. From germline, CDR1 is SQVTM and CDR2 ANQGSEA. The CDR3 has 13 residues. The CDR3 is CSARTAPNTEAFF.

This clonotype is identified as medium-sized from frequency. The chain links TRBV4-1 to TRBJ2-1; the D call of TRBD2 rests on TCRdb alone, since no DNA is present to check it. CDR3 length: 15 amino acids. CDR1 is MGHRA, CDR2 YSYEKL, per germline. CDR3 residues: CASSPRSGGGDEQFF.

By frequency, this clonotype registers medium-sized. The chain joins TRBV29-1 to TRBJ1-4; TCRdb outputs TRBD1, but without DNA this stays unchecked. Germline CDR1 SQVTM, CDR2 ANQGSEA. The CDR3 length is 12 residues. The chain's CDR3 is CSVGNREEGLFF.

The chain is built from TRBV29-1 and TRBJ2-7; TCRdb gives TRBD1 as the D gene, but with no DNA this cannot be confirmed. The CDR3 covers 15 residues. Germline V gene sequence: CDR1 SQVTM, CDR2 ANQGSEA. The CDR3 spells CSVETDRERSYEQYF.

V and J are TRBV29-1 and TRBJ2-7; TCRdb's D call, TRBD1, is unchecked because there is no DNA. This CDR3 is built from 14 residues. Germline CDR1 and CDR2: SQVTM and ANQGSEA. This chain's CDR3 is CSVEAGTGGGEQYF.

V is TRBV7-9 and J is TRBJ1-2. The length of the CDR3 is 13 residues. The V gene's germline CDR1 is SEHNR and CDR2 FQNEAQ (reference sequence). CDR3 sequence reads: CASSLGVAYGYTF.

This chain connects TRBV6-6 to TRBJ2-1; TCRdb indicates TRBD2, and absent DNA this call remains unverified. The CDR3 is 16 amino acids. Germline assignment: CDR1 MNHNY and CDR2 SVGAGI (reference sequence). The CDR3 here is CASSYSPSGRFNEQFF.